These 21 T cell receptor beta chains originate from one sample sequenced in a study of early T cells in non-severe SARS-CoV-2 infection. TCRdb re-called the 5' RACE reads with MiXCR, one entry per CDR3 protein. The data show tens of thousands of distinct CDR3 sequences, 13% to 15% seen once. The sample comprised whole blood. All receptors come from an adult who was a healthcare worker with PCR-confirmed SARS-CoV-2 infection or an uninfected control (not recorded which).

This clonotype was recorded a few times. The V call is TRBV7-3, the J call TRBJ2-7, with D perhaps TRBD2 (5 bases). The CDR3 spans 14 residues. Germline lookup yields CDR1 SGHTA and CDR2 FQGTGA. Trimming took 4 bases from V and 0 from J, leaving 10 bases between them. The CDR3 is CASSSTRSSYEQYF. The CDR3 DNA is TGTGCCAGCAGCTCCACTAGGAGCTCCTACGAGCAGTACTTC.

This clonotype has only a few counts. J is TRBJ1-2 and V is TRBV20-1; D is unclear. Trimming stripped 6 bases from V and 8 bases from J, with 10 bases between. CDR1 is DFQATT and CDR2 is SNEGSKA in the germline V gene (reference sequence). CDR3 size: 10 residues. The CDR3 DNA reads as TGCAGTGCGCCTATAGGCGGCTACACCTTC. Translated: CSAPIGGYTF.

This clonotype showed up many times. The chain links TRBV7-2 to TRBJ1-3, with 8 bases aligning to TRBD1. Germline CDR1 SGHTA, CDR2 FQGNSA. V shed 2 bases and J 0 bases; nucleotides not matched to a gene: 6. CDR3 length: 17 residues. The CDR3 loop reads CASSLTGTGSSGNTIYF. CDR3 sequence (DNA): TGTGCCAGCAGCTTAACCGGGACAGGTTCCTCTGGAAACACCATATATTTT.

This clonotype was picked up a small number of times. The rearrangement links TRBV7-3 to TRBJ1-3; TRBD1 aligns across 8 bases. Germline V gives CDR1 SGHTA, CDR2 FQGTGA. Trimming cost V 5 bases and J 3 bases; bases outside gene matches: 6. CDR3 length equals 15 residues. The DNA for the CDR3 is TGTGCCAGCAGCGCCCAGGGGGCCCGTGGAAACACCATATATTTT. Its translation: CASSAQGARGNTIYF. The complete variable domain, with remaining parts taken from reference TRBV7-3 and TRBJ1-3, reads GAGVSQTPSNKVTEKGKYVELRCDPISGHTALYWYRQSLGQGPEFLIYFQGTGAADDSGLPNDRFFAVRPEGSVSTLKIQRTERGDSAVYLCASSAQGARGNTIYFGEGSWLTVV.

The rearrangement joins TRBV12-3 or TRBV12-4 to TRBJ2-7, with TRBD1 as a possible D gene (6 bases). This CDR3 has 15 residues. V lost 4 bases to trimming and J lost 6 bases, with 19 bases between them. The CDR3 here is CASSSVTVRGSEQYF. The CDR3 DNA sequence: TGTGCCAGCAGTTCGGTGACAGTCAGGGGCTCCGAGCAGTACTTC.

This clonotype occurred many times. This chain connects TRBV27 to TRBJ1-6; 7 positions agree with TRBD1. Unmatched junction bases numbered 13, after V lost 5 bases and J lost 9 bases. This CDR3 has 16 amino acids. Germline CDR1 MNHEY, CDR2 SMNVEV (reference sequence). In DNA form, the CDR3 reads TGTGCCAGCAGTCCTTCCGACAGGGAGTCAATTTCACCCCTCCACTTT. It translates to CASSPSDRESISPLHF.

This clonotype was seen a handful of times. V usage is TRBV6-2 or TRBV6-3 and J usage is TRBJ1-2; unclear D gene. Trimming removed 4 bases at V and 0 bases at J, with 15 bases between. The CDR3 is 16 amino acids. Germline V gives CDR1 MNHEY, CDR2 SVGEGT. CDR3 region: CASSSPPYGPNYGYTF. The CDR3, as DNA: TGTGCCAGCAGTTCCCCCCCTTATGGGCCTAACTATGGCTACACCTTC.

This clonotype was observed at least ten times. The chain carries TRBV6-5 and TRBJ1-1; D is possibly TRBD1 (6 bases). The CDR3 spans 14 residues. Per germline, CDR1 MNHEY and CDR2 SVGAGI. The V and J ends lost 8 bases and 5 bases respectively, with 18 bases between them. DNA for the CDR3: TGTGCCAGCTTCAACCTCAGGGGTTGGACTGAAGCTTTCTTT. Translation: CASFNLRGWTEAFF.

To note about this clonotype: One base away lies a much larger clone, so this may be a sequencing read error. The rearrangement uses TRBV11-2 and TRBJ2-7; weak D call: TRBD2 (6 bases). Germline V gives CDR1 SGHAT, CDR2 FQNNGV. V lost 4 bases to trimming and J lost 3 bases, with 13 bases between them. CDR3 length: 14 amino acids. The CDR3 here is CASSYSRGDYEQYF. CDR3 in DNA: TGTGCCAGCAGCTACTCCCGCGGGGACTACGAGCAGTACTTC.

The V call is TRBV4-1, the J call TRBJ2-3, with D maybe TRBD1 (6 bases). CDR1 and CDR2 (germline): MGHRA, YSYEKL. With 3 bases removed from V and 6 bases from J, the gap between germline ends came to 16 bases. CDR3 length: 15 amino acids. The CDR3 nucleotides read TGCGCCAGCAGCCATTCGTTGGGGGCAGGGGATACGCAGTATTTT. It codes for CASSHSLGAGDTQYF.

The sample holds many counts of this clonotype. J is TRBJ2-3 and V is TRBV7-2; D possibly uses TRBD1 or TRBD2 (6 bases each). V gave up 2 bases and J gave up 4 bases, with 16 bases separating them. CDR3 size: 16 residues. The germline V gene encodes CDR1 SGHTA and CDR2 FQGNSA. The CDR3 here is CASSLSRQGRSDTQYF. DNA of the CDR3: TGTGCCAGCAGCTTAAGTCGGCAGGGGAGGTCAGATACGCAGTATTTT.

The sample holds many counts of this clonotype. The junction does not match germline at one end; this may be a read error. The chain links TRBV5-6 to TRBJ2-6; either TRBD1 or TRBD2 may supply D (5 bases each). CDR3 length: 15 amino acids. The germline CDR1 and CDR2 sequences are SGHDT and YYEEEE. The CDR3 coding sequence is TGTGCCAGCAGCTTCGGGGTCTCTGGGGCCAACGTCCTGATTTTC. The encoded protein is CASSFGVSGANVLIF.

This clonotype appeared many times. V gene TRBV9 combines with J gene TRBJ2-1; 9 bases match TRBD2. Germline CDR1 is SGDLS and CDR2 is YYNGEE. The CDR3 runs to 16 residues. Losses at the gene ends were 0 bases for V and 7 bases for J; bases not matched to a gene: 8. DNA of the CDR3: TGTGCCAGCAGCGTAGTGTCAGCGGGGGGTCAAAATGAGCAGTTCTTC. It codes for CASSVVSAGGQNEQFF.

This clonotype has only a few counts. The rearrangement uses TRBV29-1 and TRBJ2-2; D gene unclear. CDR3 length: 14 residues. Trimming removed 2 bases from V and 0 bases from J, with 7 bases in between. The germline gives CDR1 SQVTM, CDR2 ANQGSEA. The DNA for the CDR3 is TGCAGCGTTGAACGTCTAACGAACACCGGGGAGCTGTTTTTT. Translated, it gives CSVERLTNTGELFF.

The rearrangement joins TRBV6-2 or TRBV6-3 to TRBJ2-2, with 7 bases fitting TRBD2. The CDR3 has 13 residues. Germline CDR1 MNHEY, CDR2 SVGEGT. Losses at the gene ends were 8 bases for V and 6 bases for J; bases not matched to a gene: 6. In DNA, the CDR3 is TGTGCCAGCGGAGCGGGGAGCTCCGGGGAGCTGTTTTTT. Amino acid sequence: CASGAGSSGELFF.

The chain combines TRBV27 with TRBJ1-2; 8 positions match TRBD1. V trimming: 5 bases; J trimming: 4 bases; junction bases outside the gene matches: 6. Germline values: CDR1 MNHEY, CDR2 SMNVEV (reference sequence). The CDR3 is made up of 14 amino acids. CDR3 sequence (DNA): TGTGCCAGCAGTCCCGGACAGGGACTCTATGGCTACACCTTC. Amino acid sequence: CASSPGQGLYGYTF.

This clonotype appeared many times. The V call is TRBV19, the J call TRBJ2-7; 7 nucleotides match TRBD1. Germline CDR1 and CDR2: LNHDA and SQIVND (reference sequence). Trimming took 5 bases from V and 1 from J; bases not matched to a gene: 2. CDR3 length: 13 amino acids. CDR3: CASSWTGSYEQYF. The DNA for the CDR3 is TGTGCCAGTAGTTGGACAGGATCCTACGAGCAGTACTTC.

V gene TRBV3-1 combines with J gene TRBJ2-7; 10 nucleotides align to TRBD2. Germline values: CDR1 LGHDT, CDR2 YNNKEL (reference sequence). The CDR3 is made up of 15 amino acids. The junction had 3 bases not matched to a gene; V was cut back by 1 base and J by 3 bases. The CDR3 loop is CASSQGTSGVYEQYF. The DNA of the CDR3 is TGTGCCAGCAGCCAAGGTACTAGCGGGGTCTACGAGCAGTACTTC.

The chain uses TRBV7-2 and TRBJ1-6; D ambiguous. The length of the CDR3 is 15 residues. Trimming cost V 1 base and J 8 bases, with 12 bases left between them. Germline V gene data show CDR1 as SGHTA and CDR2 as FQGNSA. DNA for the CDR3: TGTGCCAGCAGCTTAGTTCGAGGGAGTGATTCACCCCTCCACTTT. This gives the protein CASSLVRGSDSPLHF.

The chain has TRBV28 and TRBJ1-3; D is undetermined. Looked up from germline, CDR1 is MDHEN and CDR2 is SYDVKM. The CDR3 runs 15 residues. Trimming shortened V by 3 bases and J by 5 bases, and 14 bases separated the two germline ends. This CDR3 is CASSFKGQLRNTIYF. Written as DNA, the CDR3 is TGTGCCAGCAGTTTTAAAGGGCAGCTCAGAAACACCATATATTTT.

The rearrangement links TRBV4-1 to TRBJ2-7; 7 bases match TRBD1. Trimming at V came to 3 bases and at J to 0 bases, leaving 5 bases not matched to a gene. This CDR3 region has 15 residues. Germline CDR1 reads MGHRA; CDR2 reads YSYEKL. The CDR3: CASSQSDRSSYEQYF. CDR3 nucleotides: TGCGCCAGCAGCCAGTCGGACAGGAGCTCCTACGAGCAGTACTTC.